These T cell receptor beta chains were read from a single sample in a study of blood T cell repertoires in COVID-19. Data came from immunoSEQ multiplex PCR; TCRdb stores just in-frame clones and leaves some out. The sample yields 200,000 to 250,000 clones, about 83% seen once. Material for sequencing was PBMCs or T cells enriched from blood (not recorded which). The receptor set was obtained from a woman in her thirties or forties who had recovered from COVID-19. Each CDR3 is given without its conserved first and last residue.

TRBV5-4 | ASSSDYSTDTQY
TRBV18 | ASSYRGLTEAF
TRBV5-4 | ASSLGGRAYNEQF
TRBV6-5 | ASNLGTGNNSPLH
TRBV14 | ASSHPGLGVYEQF
TRBV28 | ASSLYRNTEAF
TRBV11-2 | ASSFPDRGTEAF
TRBV6-1 | ASVPPGRGNTIY
TRBV19 | ASSRGGSLDSPLH
TRBV27 | ASRPGTASSYEQY
TRBV5-1 | ASSLPGGRAGETQY
TRBV30 | AWSEPKGQRGNSPLH
TRBV19 | ASSIDHQGLAGGYNEQF
TRBV30 | AWSPMTGTDGYT
TRBV28 | ASSWRRLDQPQH
TRBV14 | ASSHPSSTDTQY
TRBV24-1 | ATSDLTSGATGELF
TRBV29-1 | SVIPGLAIYNEQF
TRBV21-1 | ASSENRGQNTGELF
TRBV6-5 | ASSTSGGTQETQY
TRBV5-1 | ASTRGIEETQY
TRBV7-2 | ASSPRVQGTEAF
TRBV3-1/TRBV3-2 | ASSQMTGAGEKLF
TRBV5-1 | ASYPTFGTAGGYGYT
TRBV5-1 | ASMGQMNTEAF
TRBV5-5 | ASSQGQGGNTIY
TRBV4-2 | ASSQSPENIQY
TRBV9 | ASSVGTSATDTQY
TRBV6-6 | ASSSPDGGNTEAF
TRBV2 | ASTPDSYEQY
TRBV7-9 | ASSSRSGVAATETQY
TRBV6-1 | ASSGTGLPTDSPLH
TRBV20-1 | SANRGDEQF
TRBV5-1 | ASSVTGMSDTGELF
TRBV21-1 | ASSKDAFNYGYT
TRBV5-6 | ASSFRKIIGSANTGELF
TRBV7-8 | ASSFRSGVYEQY
TRBV7-2 | ASSLMAGGEKLF